This is a list of T cell receptor beta chains from one sample in a study of identical twins. TCRdb used MiXCR to reprocess the 5' RACE reads, holding one entry per CDR3 protein. The table lists approximately 230,000 distinct CDR3 sequences, 6.5% of them singletons. These same data were also listed under a study on T cells expressing NK-cell markers.

Sequencing used CD8+ T cells sorted from blood. The receptors shown here come from a woman aged 18-30 years in good health. The CDR3 runs from the conserved cysteine through the conserved F or W. A D gene is named only where the DNA matches it firmly. Rows may omit the clone size; those that give it use once, few, many or a size class.

d_call: TRBD1; v_call: TRBV27; j_call: TRBJ2-1; clone_size: .; cdr3_nt: TGTGCCAGCAGCAGACAGGGATTCAATGAGCAGTTCTTC; cdr3_aa: CASSRQGFNEQFF
d_call: TRBD1; v_call: TRBV7-6; j_call: TRBJ2-1; clone_size: many; cdr3_nt: TGTGCCAGCAGCTTCCGGACAGGGAACCACAATGAGCAGTTCTTC; cdr3_aa: CASSFRTGNHNEQFF
d_call: TRBD2; v_call: TRBV9; j_call: TRBJ2-1; clone_size: few; cdr3_nt: TGTGCCAGCAGCGTAGGGGCGCCGGGACTAGCGATGAATGAGCAGTTCTTC; cdr3_aa: CASSVGAPGLAMNEQFF
d_call: .; v_call: TRBV7-2; j_call: TRBJ2-1; clone_size: .; cdr3_nt: TGTGCCAGCAGCTCCGGCTTGAGGGAGTGGTCCTACAATGAGCAGTTCTTC; cdr3_aa: CASSSGLREWSYNEQFF
d_call: .; v_call: TRBV9; j_call: TRBJ1-1; clone_size: .; cdr3_nt: TGTGCCAGCAGCGCACCTACAGTAATGAACACTGAAGCTTTCTTT; cdr3_aa: CASSAPTVMNTEAFF
d_call: TRBD1; v_call: TRBV24-1; j_call: TRBJ1-5; clone_size: .; cdr3_nt: TGTGCCGTCGGGGACAGCTCCAATCAGCCCCAGCATTTT; cdr3_aa: CAVGDSSNQPQHF
d_call: .; v_call: TRBV27; j_call: TRBJ2-1; clone_size: .; cdr3_nt: TGTGCCAGCAGCCGGGTGGGTAATGAGCAGTTCTTC; cdr3_aa: CASSRVGNEQFF
d_call: .; v_call: TRBV5-4; j_call: TRBJ2-7; clone_size: .; cdr3_nt: TGTGCCAGCAGCGGGGACTTCGGGGGCAACGAGCAGTACTTC; cdr3_aa: CASSGDFGGNEQYF
d_call: TRBD2; v_call: TRBV2; j_call: TRBJ2-2; clone_size: few; cdr3_nt: TGTGCCAGCGTCGGGGGGGCGGTCCCCGGGGAGCTGTTTTTT; cdr3_aa: CASVGGAVPGELFF
d_call: .; v_call: TRBV15; j_call: TRBJ2-3; clone_size: few; cdr3_nt: TGTGCCACCAGCAGAGATGGGAGACCCCGAGAGGGTACGCAGTATTTT; cdr3_aa: CATSRDGRPREGTQYF
d_call: .; v_call: TRBV7-6; j_call: TRBJ2-1; clone_size: few; cdr3_nt: TGTGCCAGCAGCTTAGGCCCAACAGCTACCTCACTCTCCTACAATGAGCAGTTCTTC; cdr3_aa: CASSLGPTATSLSYNEQFF
d_call: TRBD2; v_call: TRBV7-8; j_call: TRBJ2-7; clone_size: few; cdr3_nt: TGTGCCAGCAGCTTCCCTATAACGCTAGCGGGGAACGAGCAGTACTTC; cdr3_aa: CASSFPITLAGNEQYF
d_call: .; v_call: TRBV3-1; j_call: TRBJ2-4; clone_size: .; cdr3_nt: TGTGCCAGCAGCCAAGAGGGTCCGGACGTCAACCCGGGCCAAAACATTCAGTACTTC; cdr3_aa: CASSQEGPDVNPGQNIQYF
d_call: .; v_call: TRBV7-9; j_call: TRBJ2-1; clone_size: .; cdr3_nt: TGTGCCAGCAGCTTAATAGGCTATGGCAATGAGCAGTTCTTC; cdr3_aa: CASSLIGYGNEQFF
d_call: TRBD2; v_call: TRBV29-1; j_call: TRBJ2-5; clone_size: .; cdr3_nt: TGCAGCGGAGTCCTTAGCGGGGGGGCATGGGAGACCCAGTACTTC; cdr3_aa: CSGVLSGGAWETQYF
d_call: .; v_call: TRBV19; j_call: TRBJ1-5; clone_size: .; cdr3_nt: TGTGCCAGTAGTATCAGGCAGAGGGGGCCCCAGCATTTT; cdr3_aa: CASSIRQRGPQHF
d_call: .; v_call: TRBV12-3/TRBV12-4; j_call: TRBJ1-1; clone_size: many; cdr3_nt: TGTGCCAGCAGTTTACTACGGAGGACGAACACTGAAGCTTTCTTT; cdr3_aa: CASSLLRRTNTEAFF
d_call: TRBD1; v_call: TRBV20-1; j_call: TRBJ2-7; clone_size: few; cdr3_nt: TGCAGTGCTAGGGGTAGGAAGGGCAGGGGGCTCTACGAGCAGTACTTC; cdr3_aa: CSARGRKGRGLYEQYF
d_call: TRBD1; v_call: TRBV7-6; j_call: TRBJ2-1; clone_size: many; cdr3_nt: TGTGCCAGCAGCCCTGGGCCGGGACAGGGGTACAATGAGCAGTTCTTC; cdr3_aa: CASSPGPGQGYNEQFF
d_call: TRBD1; v_call: TRBV14; j_call: TRBJ2-5; clone_size: few; cdr3_nt: TGTGCCAGCAGCCAGGGACAGGGGGGGCTACCGTGGACCCAGTACTTC; cdr3_aa: CASSQGQGGLPWTQYF
d_call: .; v_call: TRBV6-1; j_call: TRBJ2-1; clone_size: many; cdr3_nt: TGTGCCAGCCTCTCGGGGAACTCCTACAATGAGCAGTTCTTC; cdr3_aa: CASLSGNSYNEQFF
d_call: TRBD2; v_call: TRBV5-6; j_call: TRBJ2-3; clone_size: few; cdr3_nt: TGTGCCAGCAGCTCTAGCGGGGGGTCGGGTACGCAGTATTTT; cdr3_aa: CASSSSGGSGTQYF
d_call: .; v_call: TRBV6-5; j_call: TRBJ2-1; clone_size: few; cdr3_nt: TGTGCCAGCAGTTACGAAGGTCAGGGTAATGAGCAGTTCTTC; cdr3_aa: CASSYEGQGNEQFF
d_call: .; v_call: TRBV15; j_call: TRBJ2-4; clone_size: .; cdr3_nt: TGTGCCACCAGCATTGGGACACCCAGTCCGGCCAAAAACATTCAGTACTTC; cdr3_aa: CATSIGTPSPAKNIQYF
d_call: .; v_call: TRBV9; j_call: TRBJ2-7; clone_size: many; cdr3_nt: TGTGCCAGCAGCGTAGATTCGGGCGAGCAGTACTTC; cdr3_aa: CASSVDSGEQYF
d_call: .; v_call: TRBV20-1; j_call: TRBJ2-2; clone_size: .; cdr3_nt: TGCAGTGCTAGAATCTATCGAGGAGGGGAGCTGTTTTTT; cdr3_aa: CSARIYRGGELFF